This T cell receptor beta chain was recovered during a study of T cell responses to AZD1222 COVID-19 vaccine (dated by TCRdb to about 2021). At the level of the whole study: Because spike-specific TCR depth and breadth did not differ between the two schedules, AZD1222 recipients who got a second dose at roughly 4 weeks were pooled with those who got a second dose at roughly 12 weeks. Trial participants were enrolled into age subgroups of 18-55, 56-69 and 70-plus years, which contained roughly 150, 30 and 60 TCR-sequenced participants, respectively. A total of approximately 240 trial participants underwent TCR sequencing, of whom roughly 210 had received two doses of AZD1222 and about 25 had received two doses of the MenACWY control vaccine.

The CDR3 regions of human TCRbeta chains were analyzed by immunosequencing. Concerning the study's data processing: Repertoire TCRs were checked for matches against a reference library of SARS-CoV-2-specific TCRs that had been generated using the MIRA antigen-specificity platform. Breadth was defined as the fraction of unique TCRs that were SARS-CoV-2-associated. Depth was defined as the fraction of total T cells that were SARS-CoV-2-associated. Using the MIRA data, each spike-specific TCR was mapped to the spike region that the TCR reacts to and placed in a CD4 or CD8 class. Log10-transformed breadth and depth values were compared by one-way ANOVA with Sidak's multiple comparisons tests. TCRdb obtained this table from immuneACCESS and retained in-frame rearrangements with V and J assigned. These tables miss some clones; where compared with another copy, unresolved V genes account for less than half of the shortfall, and the remainder is unexplained. V and J calls and clone size are given by that table; D and trimming were obtained from the DNA. This sample is represented by roughly 120,000 clones; around 92% of them were singletons. The ten largest clones capture roughly 7.8% of the sample.

Points the paper makes about the study in general: Reportedly, close to half of the unique spike-specific TCRs recognized epitopes lying outside the regions that are mutated in the B.1.351 and B.1.1.7 variants. Participants were mostly white British and included more females than males, and it was suggested by the authors that clonal diversity may have been underestimated. A significant rise in spike-specific TCR breadth and depth was observed after two AZD1222 doses relative to day 0 and relative to MenACWY recipients. The 56-69-year group was small, and its depth increase did not reach significance, likely because of low power. Only five to seven AZD1222 recipients were SARS-CoV-2 seropositive at baseline, limiting conclusions about previously exposed vaccinees. Because no day 14 peak-response samples were available, repertoires were characterized only after the peak T cell response. CD4 TCRs associated with the vaccine covered the entire spike protein, and the dominant responses were in regions 160-218 and 743-854.

The time point label here, explained by the study, means: baseline before first vaccination. Samples from vaccinated people were obtained from the UK trials COV001 and COV002, which included a single-blind randomized controlled phase 2/3 trial of AZD1222 (ChAdOx1 nCoV-19) in healthy adults. Trial participant PBMC samples were collected at day 0 and day 28 after the second dose for TCRbeta chain sequencing. With regard to this clone: Its antigen is currently not known. Base qualities are not provided; no much larger clone lies one nucleotide away.

The CDR3 numbers 15 residues from cysteine through phenylalanine. Only CDR3 DNA is held: 45 bases, read in frame from base 1. Germline trimming: 3 bases from V, 3 bases from J; junction bases outside gene matches: 6. CDR1 and CDR2 (SGDLS, YYNGEE) derive from the germline V gene. The V and J segments used are TRBV9 and TRBJ2-1, with 7 bases matching TRBD2. The receptor's source is an adult in good health. Specimen: peripheral blood, collected on day 0 of AZD1222 vaccination. CDR3 region: CASSESGVNYNEQFF. In nucleotides, the sequence is TGTGCCAGCAGCGAAAGCGGGGTAAACTACAATGAGCAGTTCTTC.